These 2 T cell receptor beta chains came from one sample sequenced in a study of blood T cell repertoires in COVID-19. Assay: immunoSEQ multiplex PCR; the TCRdb copy retains only in-frame clones and omits some. The sample has about 230,000 clones, 85% to 90% seen once. Sequenced sample: PBMCs or T cells enriched from blood (not recorded which). These receptors were collected from a man younger than 30 who had recovered from COVID-19.

A single count supports this clone. The gene calls are TRBV21-1 and TRBJ2-3; the tabulated D call, TRBD2, remains unverified against the DNA. TRBV21-1 is recorded as a pseudogene. CDR3 size: 16 residues. CDR3: CASSKSGSPRADTQYF. In DNA form, the CDR3 reads TGTGCCAGCAGCAAATCGGGGTCCCCTCGCGCAGATACGCAGTATTTT.

The rearrangement joins TRBV30 to TRBJ1-5; possibly TRBD1 for D (6 bases). The CDR3 is 13 residues long. Germline CDR1 and CDR2: GTSNPN and SVGIG (reference sequence). Trimming removed 1 base from V and 7 bases from J, with 11 bases in between. The CDR3 here is CAWSEQGGQPQHF. For the CDR3, the DNA is TGTGCCTGGAGTGAACAGGGCGGACAGCCCCAGCATTTT.